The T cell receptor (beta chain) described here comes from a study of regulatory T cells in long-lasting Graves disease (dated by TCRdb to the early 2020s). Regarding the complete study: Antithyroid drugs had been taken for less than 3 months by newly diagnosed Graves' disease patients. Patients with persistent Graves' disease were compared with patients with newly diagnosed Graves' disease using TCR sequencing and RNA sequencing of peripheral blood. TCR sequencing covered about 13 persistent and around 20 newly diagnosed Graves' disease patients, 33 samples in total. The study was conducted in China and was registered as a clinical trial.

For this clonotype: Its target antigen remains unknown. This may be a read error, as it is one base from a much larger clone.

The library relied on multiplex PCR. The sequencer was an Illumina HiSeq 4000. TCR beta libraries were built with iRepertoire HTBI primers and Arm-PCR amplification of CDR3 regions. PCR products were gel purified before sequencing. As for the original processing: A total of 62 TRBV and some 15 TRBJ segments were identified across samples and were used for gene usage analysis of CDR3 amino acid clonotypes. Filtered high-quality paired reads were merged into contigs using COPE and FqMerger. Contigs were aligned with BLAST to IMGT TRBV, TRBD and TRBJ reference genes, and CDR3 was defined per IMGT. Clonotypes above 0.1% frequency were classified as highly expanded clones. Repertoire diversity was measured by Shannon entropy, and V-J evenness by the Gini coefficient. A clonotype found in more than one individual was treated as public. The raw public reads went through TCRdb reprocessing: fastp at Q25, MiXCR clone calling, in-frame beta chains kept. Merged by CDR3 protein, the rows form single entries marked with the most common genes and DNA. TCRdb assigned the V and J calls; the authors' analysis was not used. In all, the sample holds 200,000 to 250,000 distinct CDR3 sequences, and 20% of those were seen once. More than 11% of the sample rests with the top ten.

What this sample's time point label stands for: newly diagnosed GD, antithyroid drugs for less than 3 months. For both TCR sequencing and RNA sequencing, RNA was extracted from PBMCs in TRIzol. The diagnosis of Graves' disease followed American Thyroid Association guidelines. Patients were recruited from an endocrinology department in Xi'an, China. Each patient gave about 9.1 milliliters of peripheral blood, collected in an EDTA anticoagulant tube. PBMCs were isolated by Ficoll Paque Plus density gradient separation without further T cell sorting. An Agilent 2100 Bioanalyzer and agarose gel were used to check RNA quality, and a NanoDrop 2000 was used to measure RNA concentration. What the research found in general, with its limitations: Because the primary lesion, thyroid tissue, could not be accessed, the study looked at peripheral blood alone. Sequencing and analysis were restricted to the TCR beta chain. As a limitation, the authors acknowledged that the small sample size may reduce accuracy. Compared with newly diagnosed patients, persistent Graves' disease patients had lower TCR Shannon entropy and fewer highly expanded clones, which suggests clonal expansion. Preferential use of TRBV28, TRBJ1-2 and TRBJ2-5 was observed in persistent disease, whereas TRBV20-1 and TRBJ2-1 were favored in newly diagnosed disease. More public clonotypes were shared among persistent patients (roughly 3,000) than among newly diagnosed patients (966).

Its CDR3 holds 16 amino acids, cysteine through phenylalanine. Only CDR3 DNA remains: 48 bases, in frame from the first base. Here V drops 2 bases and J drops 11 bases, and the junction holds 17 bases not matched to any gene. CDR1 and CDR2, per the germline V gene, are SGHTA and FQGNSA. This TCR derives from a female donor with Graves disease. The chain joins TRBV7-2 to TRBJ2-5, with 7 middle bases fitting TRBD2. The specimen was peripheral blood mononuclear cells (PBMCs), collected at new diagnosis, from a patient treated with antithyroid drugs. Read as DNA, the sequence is TGTGCCAGCAGCTTATCATCGGGAGGCACCTACAATGAGCAGTACTTC. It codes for CASSLSSGGTYNEQYF.